Shown below are 4 T cell receptor beta chains from a single sample sequenced in a study of blood T cells in healthy people across ages. Combining a sample-barcoded 5' primer with a J-beta primer mix, a second PCR ran for roughly 7 to 12 cycles. TCRdb fed the 5' RACE reads into MiXCR, producing one record per CDR3 protein. Of hundreds of thousands of distinct CDR3 sequences in the sample, about 51% were seen once. Material: blood. The origin of the receptors is a woman aged 80 or older in good health.

This clonotype was recorded a few times. This chain joins TRBV11-2 and TRBJ2-1; TRBD2 matches 16 bases. TRBJ2-7 matches the DNA end more closely, so the J call is doubtful. This CDR3 contains 20 residues. Germline-derived CDR1 and CDR2 are SGHAT and FQNNGV. CDR3 in amino acids: CASSLAGTSGRGPSYNEQYF. The CDR3 DNA reads as TGTGCCAGCAGCTTAGCCGGGACTAGCGGGAGGGGGCCCTCCTACAATGAGCAGTACTTC.

This clonotype was counted at least ten times. The V and J genes are TRBV20-1 and TRBJ2-3, with a possible D match to TRBD1 (6 bases). Trimming removed 6 bases at V and 9 bases at J, with 19 bases between. CDR3 length equals 13 residues. The V gene's germline CDR1 is DFQATT and CDR2 SNEGSKA (reference sequence). CDR3 region: CSAEGDPKETQYF. The CDR3 coding sequence is TGCAGTGCAGAGGGGGATCCGAAAGAGACGCAGTATTTT.

The chain carries TRBV7-9 and TRBJ1-4, with D perhaps matching TRBD1 (5 bases). Trimming removed 5 bases from V and 8 bases from J, with 15 bases in between. The CDR3 sequence is 14 residues long. CDR1 is SEHNR, CDR2 FQNEAQ, per germline (reference sequence). CDR3 in amino acids: CASSAGLGTEKLFF. Here the CDR3 DNA reads TGTGCCAGCAGCGCGGGACTGGGAACCGAAAAACTGTTTTTT.

At least ten counts were recorded for this clonotype. The chain links TRBV20-1 to TRBJ2-5; D might be TRBD1 (6 bases). Looked up from germline, CDR1 is DFQATT and CDR2 is SNEGSKA (reference sequence). With 5 bases removed from V and 1 base from J, the gap between germline ends came to 17 bases. The CDR3 spans 15 residues. The CDR3 DNA reads as TGCAGTGCTGGGAAACAGGGAGTTACCCAAGAGACCCAGTACTTC. It yields the protein CSAGKQGVTQETQYF.